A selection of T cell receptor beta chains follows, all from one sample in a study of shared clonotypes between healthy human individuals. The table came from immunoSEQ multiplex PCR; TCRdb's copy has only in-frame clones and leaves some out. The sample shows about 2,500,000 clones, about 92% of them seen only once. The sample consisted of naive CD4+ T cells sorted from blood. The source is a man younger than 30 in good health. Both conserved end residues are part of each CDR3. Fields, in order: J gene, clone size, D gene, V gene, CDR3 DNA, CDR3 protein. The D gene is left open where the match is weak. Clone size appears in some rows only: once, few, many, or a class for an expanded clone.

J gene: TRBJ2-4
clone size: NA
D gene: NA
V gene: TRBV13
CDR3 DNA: TGTGCCAGCAGGAGGGGGGGCACCAAAAACATTCAGTACTTC
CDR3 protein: CASRRGGTKNIQYF

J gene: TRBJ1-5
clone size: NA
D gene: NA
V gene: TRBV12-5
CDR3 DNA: TGTGCTAGTGGAGGGGGGGGCTGGTTGGGCTGGAGGGATCAGCCCCAGCATTTT
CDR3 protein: CASGGGGWLGWRDQPQHF

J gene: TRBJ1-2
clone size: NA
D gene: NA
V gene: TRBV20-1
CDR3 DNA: TGCAGTGCTATACCCCAGGGCTACACCTTC
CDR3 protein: CSAIPQGYTF

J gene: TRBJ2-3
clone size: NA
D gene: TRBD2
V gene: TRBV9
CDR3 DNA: TGTGCCAGCAGCGTAGGTCTAGCGGTAACAGATACGCAGTATTTT
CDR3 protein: CASSVGLAVTDTQYF

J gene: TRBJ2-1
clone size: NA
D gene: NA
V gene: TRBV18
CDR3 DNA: TGTGCCAGCTCACCACGAGCCGGTTCCTACAATGAGCAGTTCTTC
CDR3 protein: CASSPRAGSYNEQFF

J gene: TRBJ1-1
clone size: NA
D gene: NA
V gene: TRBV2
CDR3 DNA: TGTGCCAGCAGTGATCAAGGGGGGGGTGAAGCTTTCTTT
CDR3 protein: CASSDQGGGEAFF

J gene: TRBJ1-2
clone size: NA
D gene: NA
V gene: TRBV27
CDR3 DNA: TGTGCCAGCAGCCAATTATCCCACGACCAGAGGTATGGCTACACCTTC
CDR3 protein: CASSQLSHDQRYGYTF

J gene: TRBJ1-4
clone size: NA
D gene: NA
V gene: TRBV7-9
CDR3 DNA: TGTGCCAGCAGCTTAGGGGGGAACTTGGGTAATGAAAAACTGTTTTTT
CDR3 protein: CASSLGGNLGNEKLFF

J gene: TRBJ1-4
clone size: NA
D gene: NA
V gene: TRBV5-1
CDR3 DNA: TGCGCCAGCAGCTTGGAGGCAACAACTAATGAAAAACTGTTTTTT
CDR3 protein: CASSLEATTNEKLFF

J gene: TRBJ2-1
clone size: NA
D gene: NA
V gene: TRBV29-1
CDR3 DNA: TGCAGCGTTATAGCCAGGAGTTCGGGTGAGCAGTTCTTC
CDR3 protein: CSVIARSSGEQFF

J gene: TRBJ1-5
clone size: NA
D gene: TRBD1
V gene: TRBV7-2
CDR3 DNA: TGTGCCAGCAGCTTGGGACAGGGGGTTCATCAGCCCCAGCATTTT
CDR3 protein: CASSLGQGVHQPQHF

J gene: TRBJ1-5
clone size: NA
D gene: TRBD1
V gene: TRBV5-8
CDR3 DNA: TGTGCCAGCAGCCGGGGACAGGGCGGCAATCAGCCCCAGCATTTT
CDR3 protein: CASSRGQGGNQPQHF

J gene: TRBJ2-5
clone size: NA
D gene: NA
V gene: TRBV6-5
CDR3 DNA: TGTGCCAGCAGTGCCACAGGGACCTGGGAGACCCAGTACTTC
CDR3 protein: CASSATGTWETQYF

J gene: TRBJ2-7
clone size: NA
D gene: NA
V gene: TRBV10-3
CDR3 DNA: TGTGCCATCAGTGCGCAGGCCTACGAGCAGTACTTC
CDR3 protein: CAISAQAYEQYF

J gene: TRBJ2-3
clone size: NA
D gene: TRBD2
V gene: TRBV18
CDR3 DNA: TGTGCCAGCACCTCCGGACTAGCGGGGGGCACAGATACGCAGTATTTT
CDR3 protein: CASTSGLAGGTDTQYF

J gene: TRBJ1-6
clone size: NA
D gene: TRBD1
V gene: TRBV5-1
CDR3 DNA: TGCGCCAGCAGCGGGACAGATAATTCACCCCTCCACTTT
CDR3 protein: CASSGTDNSPLHF

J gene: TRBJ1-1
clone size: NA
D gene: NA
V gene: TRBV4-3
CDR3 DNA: TGCGCCAGCAGCCAAGGGGCAGGATTGAACACTGAAGCTTTCTTT
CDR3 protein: CASSQGAGLNTEAFF

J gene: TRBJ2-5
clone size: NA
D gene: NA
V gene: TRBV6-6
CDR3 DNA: TGTGCCAGCAGTCCCCCAGGCCGGGGAGAGACCCAGTACTTC
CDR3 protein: CASSPPGRGETQYF

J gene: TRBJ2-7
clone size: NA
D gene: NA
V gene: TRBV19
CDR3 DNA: TGTGCCAGTACGGTCCGGAGGGCGGGGATCTACGAGCAGTACTTC
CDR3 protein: CASTVRRAGIYEQYF

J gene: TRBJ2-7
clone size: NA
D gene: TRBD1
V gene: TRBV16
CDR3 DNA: TGTGCCAGCAGCCAATCCCGGACAGGGGATGGGGAGCAGTACTTC
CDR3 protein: CASSQSRTGDGEQYF

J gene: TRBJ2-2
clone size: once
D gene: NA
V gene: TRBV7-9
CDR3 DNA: TGTGCCAGCAGCCCGGACGCCGCCCGCACCGGGGAGCTGTTTTTT
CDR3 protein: CASSPDAARTGELFF

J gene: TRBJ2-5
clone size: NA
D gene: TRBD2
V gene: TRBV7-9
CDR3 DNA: TGTGCCAGCAGCCGCGCCACTAGCGAAGAGACCCAGTACTTC
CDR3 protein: CASSRATSEETQYF

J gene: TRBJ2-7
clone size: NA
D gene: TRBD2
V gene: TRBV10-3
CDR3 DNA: TGTGCCATCGGGGAGGGTGAGTACGAGCAGTACTTC
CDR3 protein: CAIGEGEYEQYF

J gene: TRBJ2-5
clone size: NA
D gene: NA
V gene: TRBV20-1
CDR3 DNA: TGCAGTGCGTCGCAAGAGACCCAGTACTTC
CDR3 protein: CSASQETQYF

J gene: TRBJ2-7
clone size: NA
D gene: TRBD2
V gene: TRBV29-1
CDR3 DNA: TGCAGCGTTGTAGCCCGGGAGGCAGAACCCTACGAGCAGTACTTC
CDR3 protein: CSVVAREAEPYEQYF

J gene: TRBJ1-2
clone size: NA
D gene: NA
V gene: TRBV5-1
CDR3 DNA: TGCGCCAGCAGCTTGGAACAGCCATATGGCTACACCTTC
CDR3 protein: CASSLEQPYGYTF

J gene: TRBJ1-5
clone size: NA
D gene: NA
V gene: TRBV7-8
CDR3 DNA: TGTGCCAGCAGCTTAGAGCTGGGGATTGGGCCCCAGCATTTT
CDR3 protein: CASSLELGIGPQHF

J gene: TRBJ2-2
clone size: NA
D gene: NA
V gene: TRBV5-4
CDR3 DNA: TGTGCCAGCAGCTTGGGGCCGGGAAGTAACACCGGGGAGCTGTTTTTT
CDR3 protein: CASSLGPGSNTGELFF

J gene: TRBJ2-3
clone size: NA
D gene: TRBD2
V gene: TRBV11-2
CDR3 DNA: TGTGCCAGCAGCTTAGGTAGCGGGGGGCGCACAGATACGCAGTATTTT
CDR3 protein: CASSLGSGGRTDTQYF

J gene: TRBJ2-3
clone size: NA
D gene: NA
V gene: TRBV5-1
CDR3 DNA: TGCGCCAGCAGCCGGGATGGACAGAGCACAGATACGCAGTATTTT
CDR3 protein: CASSRDGQSTDTQYF

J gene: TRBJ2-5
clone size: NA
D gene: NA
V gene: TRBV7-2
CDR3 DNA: TGTGCCAGCAGCTCCGCCATGTACCAAGAGACCCAGTACTTC
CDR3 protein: CASSSAMYQETQYF

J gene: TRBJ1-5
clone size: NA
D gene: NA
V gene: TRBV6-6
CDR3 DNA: TGTGCCAGCAGTTACTCGAGTGGCCGGCGAAATCAGCCCCAGCATTTT
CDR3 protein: CASSYSSGRRNQPQHF

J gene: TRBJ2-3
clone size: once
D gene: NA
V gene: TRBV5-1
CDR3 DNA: TGCGCCAGCAGCCCCGACTTCGGGGGCAATACGCAGTATTTT
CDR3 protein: CASSPDFGGNTQYF

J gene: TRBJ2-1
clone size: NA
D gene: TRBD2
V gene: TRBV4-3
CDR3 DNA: TGCGCCAGCAGCCAAGGGCTAGCGGGAATCCCTTATGAGCAGTTCTTC
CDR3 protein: CASSQGLAGIPYEQFF

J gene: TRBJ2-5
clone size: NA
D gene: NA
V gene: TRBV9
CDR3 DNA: TGTGCCAGCAGCGCGGGTTCGAACCAGTACTTC
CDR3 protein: CASSAGSNQYF

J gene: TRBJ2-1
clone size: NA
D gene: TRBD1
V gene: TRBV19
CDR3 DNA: TGTGCCAGTAGTACCATCCGGGACAGGAATAGTGAGCAGTTCTTC
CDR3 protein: CASSTIRDRNSEQFF

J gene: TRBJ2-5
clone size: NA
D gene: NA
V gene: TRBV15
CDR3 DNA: TGTGCCACCAGCAGAGGAGTAACGGGAAAGGTCCAAGAGACCCAGTACTTC
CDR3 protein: CATSRGVTGKVQETQYF

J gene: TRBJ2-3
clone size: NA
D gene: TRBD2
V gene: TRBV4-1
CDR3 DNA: TGCGCCAGCAGCCAAGGGGGACTAGCGAGCACAGATACGCAGTATTTT
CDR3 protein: CASSQGGLASTDTQYF

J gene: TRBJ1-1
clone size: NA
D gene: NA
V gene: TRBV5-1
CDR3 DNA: TGCGCCAGCAGTTACAGGGAGAACACTGAAGCTTTCTTT
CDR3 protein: CASSYRENTEAFF

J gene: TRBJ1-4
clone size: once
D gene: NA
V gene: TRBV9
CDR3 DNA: TGTGCCAGCAGCGTAACGACAGGCCTTAATGAAAAACTGTTTTTT
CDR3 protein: CASSVTTGLNEKLFF

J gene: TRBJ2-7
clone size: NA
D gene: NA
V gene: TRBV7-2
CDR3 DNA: TGTGCCAGCAGCTTAGCTGGTGCGAACTACGAGCAGTACTTC
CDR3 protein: CASSLAGANYEQYF

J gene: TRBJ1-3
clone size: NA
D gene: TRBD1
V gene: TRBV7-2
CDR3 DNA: TGTGCCAGCAGCCCACAGACAGGGACTGGAAACACCATATATTTT
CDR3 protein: CASSPQTGTGNTIYF

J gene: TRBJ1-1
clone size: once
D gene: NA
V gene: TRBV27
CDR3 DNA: TGTGCCAGCAGTTCGCAGGGCGCGTACACTGAAGCTTTCTTT
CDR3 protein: CASSSQGAYTEAFF

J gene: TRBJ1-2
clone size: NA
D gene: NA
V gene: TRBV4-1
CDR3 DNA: TGCGCCAGCAGCCAAGATTGGACGAATCTTCTTACAACTTATGGCTACACCTTC
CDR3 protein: CASSQDWTNLLTTYGYTF

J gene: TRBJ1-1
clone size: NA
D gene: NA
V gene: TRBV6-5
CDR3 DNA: TGTGCCAGCAGTTCCCTCTTTAGGGCTTTCTTT
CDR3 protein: CASSSLFRAFF

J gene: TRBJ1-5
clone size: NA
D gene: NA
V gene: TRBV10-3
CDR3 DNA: TGTGCCATCAGTGAGTCTTCCCCGACCCTCCCCCAGCATTTT
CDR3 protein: CAISESSPTLPQHF